This TCR beta chain was identified in a study of blood T cell repertoires in COVID-19. Study-level background: The United States, Italy and Spain provided the acute and convalescent COVID-19 samples. T cells, B-cell-depleted T cells, or PBMCs provided the cDNA or gDNA that served as material.

Generated by immunoSEQ multiplex PCR, the TCRdb table keeps only in-frame clones and is missing some. The sample holds 140,000 to 150,000 clones, 84% seen once. This clone was seen once. This CDR3 is 15 amino acids long. Trimming removed 6 bases from V and 3 bases from J; junction bases left unmatched: 5. Germline V lookup: CDR1 SNHLY, CDR2 FYNNEI. This clonotype was sampled from a woman in her forties or fifties who had been exposed to COVID-19. V gene TRBV2 combines with J gene TRBJ1-5; 10 nucleotides line up with TRBD1. Sequencing used PBMCs or T cells enriched from blood (not recorded which). CDR3 sequence reads: CASRADRGDNQPQHF. The CDR3 coding sequence is TGTGCCAGCAGGGCGGACAGGGGGGACAATCAGCCCCAGCATTTT.